The 4 T cell receptor beta chains listed next were all sequenced from one sample in a study of response to subunit inactivated influenza vaccine. TCRdb itself ran the RT-PCR reads through MiXCR, one entry per CDR3 protein. The table shows under 200,000 distinct CDR3 sequences, with roughly 10% occurring only once. Sample: CD8+ T cells sorted from PBMCs, taken roughly 24 months after vaccination. These receptors came from a man between 45 and 75 years old who received an inactivated influenza vaccine.

In its sample, this clonotype was seen many times. V gene TRBV6-4 combines with J gene TRBJ1-2, with 7 bases aligning to TRBD1. V lost 3 bases to trimming and J lost 4 bases; unmatched junction nucleotides: 8. The CDR3 covers 15 residues. Germline-derived CDR1 and CDR2 are MRHNA and SNTAGT. The CDR3 coding sequence is TGTGCCAGCAGTGAATCTCCCGGGACAGCCTATGGCTACACCTTC. Translation: CASSESPGTAYGYTF.

This clonotype has at least ten counts. V is TRBV5-1 and J is TRBJ2-3, with 10 bases lining up with TRBD1. Germline V lookup: CDR1 SGHRS, CDR2 YFSETQ. J was trimmed by 1 base and V by 1 base; bases with no gene match: 9. CDR3 length equals 18 residues. DNA for the CDR3: TGCGCCAGCAGCTTGATTGGGACAGGGGACCCTGGCACAGATACGCAGTATTTT. This sequence encodes CASSLIGTGDPGTDTQYF.

The rearrangement uses TRBV2 and TRBJ1-4; D uncertain. The V gene lost 7 bases and the J gene lost 2 bases, with 11 bases spanning the gap. The germline V gene has CDR1 SNHLY and CDR2 FYNNEI. The CDR3 is 14 amino acids. The CDR3 coding sequence is TGTGCCAGCATTCCGGTCGGCACTAATGAAAAACTGTTTTTT. This translates into CASIPVGTNEKLFF.

DNA of the CDR3: TGTGCCAGCAGCAGGGGACTAGCGGGCTCAAGCTCCTACAATGAGCAGTTCTTC. Translation gives CASSRGLAGSSSYNEQFF. V gene TRBV11-2 combines with J gene TRBJ2-1; TRBD2 matches 12 bases. The germline CDR1 and CDR2 sequences are SGHAT and FQNNGV. The trim removed 5 bases at V and 0 bases at J, leaving 8 bases unmatched. The CDR3 sequence is 18 residues long.